This passage covers 11 T cell receptor beta chains from one sample sequenced in a study of blood T cell repertoires in COVID-19. Libraries were prepared by immunoSEQ multiplex PCR; TCRdb keeps only in-frame clonotypes and omits some of them. The table has about 42,000 clones, 80% to 90% seen once; the top ten hold roughly 9.5%. Material for sequencing was peripheral blood. The receptor set was obtained from a man under 40 with active or convalescent COVID-19.

This rearrangement joins TRBV20-1 to TRBJ1-5, with unresolved D. The CDR3 is made up of 14 amino acids. Per germline, CDR1 DFQATT and CDR2 SNEGSKA (reference sequence). V was pared by 3 bases and J by 2 bases, with 11 bases between. CDR3 sequence reads: CSASIEGRNQPQHF. In nucleotides, the CDR3 is TGCAGTGCTAGTATTGAGGGTCGCAATCAGCCCCAGCATTTT.

The chain is built from TRBV7-8 and TRBJ2-1, with D possibly matching TRBD2 (6 bases). The germline V and J ends were trimmed by 1 base and 7 bases, with 14 bases remaining between them. The germline V gene encodes CDR1 SGHVS and CDR2 FQNEAQ. The CDR3 has 15 residues. In nucleotides, the CDR3 is TGTGCCAGCAGCTTAGAAGGAGGGGTGGATAATGAGCAGTTCTTC. Amino acids: CASSLEGGVDNEQFF.

This clone was detected only once. V is TRBV24-1 and J is TRBJ2-5, with D perhaps TRBD1 (5 bases). Trimming removed 0 bases from V and 3 bases from J, with 16 bases in between. CDR3 length: 17 amino acids. Germline CDR1 is KGHDR and CDR2 is SFDVKD. CDR3 amino acids: CATSDLQGAGREETQYF. CDR3 bases: TGTGCCACCAGTGATTTGCAAGGGGCCGGACGGGAAGAGACCCAGTACTTC.

This clone was picked up one time. J is TRBJ1-2 and V is TRBV11-2, with D possibly being TRBD1 (5 bases). With 5 bases removed from V and 1 base from J, the gap between germline ends came to 14 bases. The CDR3 sequence is 15 residues long. Looked up from germline, CDR1 is SGHAT and CDR2 is FQNNGV. CDR3 in amino acids: CASSNPRQFNYGYTF. The CDR3 DNA reads TGTGCCAGCAGCAATCCCAGACAGTTTAACTATGGCTACACCTTC.

V and J are TRBV6-5 and TRBJ1-3; 9 positions match TRBD1. Trimming removed 0 bases from V and 4 bases from J; junction bases left unmatched: 1. Germline CDR1 MNHEY, CDR2 SVGAGI. This CDR3 is 15 amino acids long. CDR3 nucleotides: TGTGCCAGCAGTTACTCGACAGGGGGGGGAAACACCATATATTTT. Translated, it gives CASSYSTGGGNTIYF.

V gene TRBV15 combines with J gene TRBJ1-5, with no clear D. The CDR3 is 15 amino acids. CDR1 is LNHNV and CDR2 is YYDKDF in the germline V gene (reference sequence). Trimming stripped 0 bases from V and 1 base from J, with 7 bases between. The CDR3 bases are TGTGCCACCAGCAGAGATAGCGGCAGCAATCAGCCCCAGCATTTT. Residues: CATSRDSGSNQPQHF. Full variable domain (outside the CDR3, taken from reference TRBV15 and TRBJ1-5): DAMVIQNPRYQVTQFGKPVTLSCSQTLNHNVMYWYQQKSSQAPKLLFHYYDKDFNNEADTPDNFQSRRPNTSFCFLDIRSPGLGDTAMYLCATSRDSGSNQPQHFGDGTRLSIL.

This clone was recorded only once. The chain uses TRBV7-8 and TRBJ2-3, with a tentative D call TRBD1 (5 bases). This CDR3 is built from 17 residues. Germline V gene data show CDR1 as SGHVS and CDR2 as FQNEAQ. Trimming took 1 base from V and 0 from J, leaving 14 bases between them. CDR3 nucleotides: TGTGCCAGCAGCTTAGGCCCGGCAGGGTATAGCACAGATACGCAGTATTTT. Translated, it gives CASSLGPAGYSTDTQYF.

This clone showed up just a few times. The CDR3 spells CATTAPFEQYF. DNA of the CDR3: TGTGCCACGACAGCGCCTTTCGAGCAGTACTTC. The chain employs TRBV24-1 and TRBJ2-7, with D perhaps matching TRBD1 (5 bases). The CDR3 has 11 residues. Germline V CDR1 and CDR2: KGHDR, SFDVKD. V shed 10 bases and J shed 6 bases, with 12 bases lying between them.

The chain is built from TRBV7-9 and TRBJ2-7; 9 nucleotides match TRBD1. Germline V gene sequence: CDR1 SEHNR, CDR2 FQNEAQ (reference sequence). The CDR3 extends over 12 amino acids. Trimming removed 5 bases from V and 6 bases from J; junction bases left unmatched: 2. CDR3 sequence reads: CASSDRGGEQYV. DNA of the CDR3: TGTGCCAGCAGCGACAGGGGGGGCGAGCAGTACGTC.

Concerning this clone itself: Other nucleotide sequences from this sample produce the same CDR3. The chain links TRBV3-1 (or the pseudogene TRBV3-2) to TRBJ1-2, with TRBD1 as a possible D gene (6 bases). The CDR3 extends over 13 amino acids. V was shortened by 1 base and J by 4 bases, with 7 bases between the two germline ends. Germline values: CDR1 LGHDT, CDR2 YNNKEL (reference sequence). The CDR3 nucleotides are TGTGCCAGCAGCCAAGCAGGGGTCTATGGCTACACCTTC. Its protein product is CASSQAGVYGYTF.

This clone showed up just once. The genes are TRBV14 and TRBJ2-5, with D perhaps TRBD1 (6 bases). V was shortened by 5 bases and J by 3 bases, with 16 bases between the two germline ends. The CDR3 runs to 15 residues. In germline, CDR1 is SGHDN, CDR2 FVKESK. For the CDR3, the DNA is TGTGCCAGCAGCATGTTTGGGGGACAAAAAGAGACCCAGTACTTC. The encoded protein is CASSMFGGQKETQYF.